A single sample gave rise to the 4 T cell receptor beta chains below, sequenced in a study of Graves' ophthalmopathy and Graves' hyperthyroidism. The TCR beta CDR3 regions underwent amplification from RNA transcripts. HTBI primers were employed in first-round RT-PCR, then a second-round multiplex PCR followed. TCRdb reanalysed the multiplex PCR reads using MiXCR and keeps one entry per CDR3 protein. The sample records 580,000 or so distinct CDR3 sequences, under 45% being singletons. What was sequenced was peripheral blood or thyroid tissue (not recorded which). The source of these receptors is an adult man with Graves' hyperthyroidism.

This clonotype came up many times. J is TRBJ1-4 and V is TRBV7-2; D not resolved. Trimming took off 1 base at V and 8 bases at J, with 14 bases between the two ends. The CDR3 is 15 residues long. Germline CDR1 and CDR2: SGHTA and FQGNSA. The CDR3 DNA reads TGTGCCAGCAGCTTAGTTCCTAACCACCGGGAAAAACTGTTTTTT. Its translation is CASSLVPNHREKLFF.

The chain joins TRBV7-2 to TRBJ2-7; D possibly corresponds to TRBD2 (6 bases). With the DNA end fitting TRBJ2-1 better, the J assignment may be wrong. This CDR3 contains 15 residues. CDR1 is SGHTA, CDR2 FQGNSA, per germline. CDR3 amino acids: CASSYLASTYNEQFF. CDR3 sequence (DNA): TGTGCCAGCAGCTATCTAGCGTCGACCTACAATGAGCAGTTCTTC.

The chain combines TRBV7-8 with TRBJ2-1; TRBD2 might be the D (5 bases). The CDR3 length is 15 residues. The V end was cut by 3 bases, the J end by 6 bases, with 15 bases between. Germline V gene lookup returns CDR1 SGHVS and CDR2 FQNEAQ. CDR3: CASSFPAEGSNEQFF. For the CDR3, the DNA is TGTGCCAGCAGCTTTCCGGCAGAGGGTTCCAATGAGCAGTTCTTC.

This clonotype was detected ten times or more. The chain joins TRBV5-8 to TRBJ1-5; a possible D gene is TRBD1 (6 bases). Germline loops: CDR1 SGHTS, CDR2 YDEGEE. V was cut by 4 bases and J by 6 bases, with 14 bases left in between. This CDR3 has 14 amino acids. The DNA for the CDR3 is TGTGCCAGCAGCCTTACAGGGAGTCCTCAGCCCCAGCATTTT. Amino acids: CASSLTGSPQPQHF. The full variable domain, completed using reference TRBV5-8 and TRBJ1-5, is EAGVTQSPTHLIKTRGQQATLRCSPISGHTSVYWYQQALGLGLQFLLWYDEGEERNRGNFPPRFSGRQFPNYSSELNVNALELEDSALYLCASSLTGSPQPQHFGDGTRLSIL.